This passage covers 25 T cell receptor beta chains from one sample sequenced in a study of T cell changes during pregnancy in multiple sclerosis. TCRdb keeps only in-frame clones here, not all; method: immunoSEQ multiplex PCR. Of 43,000 or so clones detected, roughly 93% appear once; the ten largest clones hold approximately 1.3%. The sample comprised PBMCs (not recorded whether the cells were cultured). The receptors were gathered from a female donor with multiple sclerosis, enrolled in a pregnancy study.

The chain employs TRBV10-3 and TRBJ1-1, with TRBD1 identical over 7 bases. Germline V gene data show CDR1 as ENHRY and CDR2 as SYGVKD. V lost 11 bases to trimming and J lost 2 bases; unmatched junction nucleotides: 8. The CDR3 runs to 13 residues. Written as DNA, the CDR3 is TGTGCCTCTAGGGGACAGACTAACACTGAAGCTTTCTTT. Translation: CASRGQTNTEAFF.

The rearrangement links TRBV28 to TRBJ1-5; D not certain. With 6 bases removed from V and 2 bases from J, the gap between germline ends came to 20 bases. Looked up from germline, CDR1 is MDHEN and CDR2 is SYDVKM. The CDR3 is 17 amino acids. As DNA, the CDR3 is TGTGCCAGCAGACCATTTAACGAGGCATGGGGCAATCAGCCCCAGCATTTT. It codes for CASRPFNEAWGNQPQHF.

The chain uses TRBV18 and TRBJ1-1; no firm D call. Per the germline V gene, CDR1 is KGHSH and CDR2 is LQKENI. The CDR3 covers 13 residues. V lost 2 bases and J lost 5, with 9 bases in between. CDR3 sequence: CASSPSEGTEAFF. The CDR3 DNA is TGTGCCAGCTCACCAAGTGAGGGAACTGAAGCTTTCTTT.

CDR3 in amino acids: CAWTGRETGGRRTGELFF. For the CDR3, the DNA is TGTGCCTGGACGGGAAGAGAGACAGGGGGCCGACGGACCGGGGAGCTGTTTTTT. The V and J genes are TRBV30 and TRBJ2-2; 10 bases align to TRBD1. CDR1 is GTSNPN, CDR2 SVGIG, per germline (reference sequence). This CDR3 is 18 amino acids long. J gave up 5 bases and V 4 bases, and 16 bases lay outside the gene matches.

This clone was seen only once. V and J are TRBV7-3 and TRBJ2-5; TRBD1 matches at 8 bases. With V trimmed by 4 bases and J by 2 bases, 3 bases remained unmatched. The CDR3 is 14 amino acids. The germline V gene has CDR1 SGHTA and CDR2 FQGTGA. The chain's CDR3 is CASSSGTGQETQYF. The CDR3 DNA reads as TGTGCCAGCAGCTCCGGGACAGGACAAGAGACCCAGTACTTC.

The chain joins TRBV11-2 to TRBJ1-3; unclear D gene. This CDR3 is built from 16 residues. Trimming took 1 base from V and 0 from J, leaving 10 bases between them. Germline loops: CDR1 SGHAT, CDR2 FQNNGV. The CDR3 DNA is TGTGCCAGCAGCTTAGGGGCGTCGTACTCTGGAAACACCATATATTTT. This codes for CASSLGASYSGNTIYF.

The chain uses TRBV9 and TRBJ2-2; TRBD1 or TRBD2 may be the D gene (6 bases each). V was cut by 3 bases and J by 3 bases, with 12 bases left in between. CDR1 is SGDLS and CDR2 is YYNGEE in the germline V gene. The CDR3 consists of 15 residues. CDR3 amino acids: CASSAPGAYTGELFF. Here the CDR3 DNA reads TGTGCCAGCAGCGCCCCGGGGGCGTACACCGGGGAGCTGTTTTTT.

In its sample, this clone was seen once. The rearrangement links TRBV27 to TRBJ1-2; 7 positions agree with TRBD1. In germline, CDR1 is MNHEY, CDR2 SMNVEV (reference sequence). V trimming: 2 bases; J trimming: 11 bases; junction bases outside the gene matches: 8. The CDR3 contains 13 residues. CDR3 in amino acids: CASSLSQGVAYTF. DNA for the CDR3: TGTGCCAGCAGTTTAAGTCAGGGGGTTGCGTACACCTTC.

The rearrangement uses TRBV14 and TRBJ1-4; a weak D match, TRBD1 (5 bases). V lost 0 bases to trimming and J lost 7 bases, with 21 bases between them. Germline V gene sequence: CDR1 SGHDN, CDR2 FVKESK. The CDR3 has 18 residues. The CDR3 DNA sequence: TGTGCCAGCAGCCAAGATCCGTATCTGGGGGAAGATGGTGAAAAACTGTTTTTT. This gives the protein CASSQDPYLGEDGEKLFF.

The J gene is TRBJ1-5, the V gene TRBV4-1, with 7 bases aligning to TRBD1. V dropped 2 bases and J dropped 3; count of bases not matched to a gene: 7. The CDR3 spans 16 residues. Germline assignment: CDR1 MGHRA and CDR2 YSYEKL. DNA of the CDR3: TGCGCCAGCAGCCAACCCTCGGGGACAGACAATCAGCCCCAGCATTTT. It specifies CASSQPSGTDNQPQHF.

This rearrangement joins TRBV30 to TRBJ2-1; D uncertain. Trimming removed 5 bases at V and 5 bases at J, with 4 bases between. The CDR3 totals 10 residues. Germline V gene sequence: CDR1 GTSNPN, CDR2 SVGIG (reference sequence). CDR3 DNA: TGTGCCTGGCTAGACAATGAGCAGTTCTTC. Translated: CAWLDNEQFF.

This chain uses TRBV30 with TRBJ1-2, with D tentatively TRBD1 (6 bases). V was shortened by 2 bases and J by 4 bases, with 8 bases between the two germline ends. This CDR3 spans 12 amino acids. Germline V gives CDR1 GTSNPN, CDR2 SVGIG (reference sequence). The CDR3 nucleotides read TGTGCCTGGAGTACAGGGCCCTATGGCTACACCTTC. Protein sequence: CAWSTGPYGYTF.

The CDR3 reads CASSLASGETQYF. The CDR3 region has the DNA TGTGCCAGCAGCCTGGCATCGGGAGAGACCCAGTACTTC. The rearrangement uses TRBV5-4 and TRBJ2-5; D not certain. In germline, CDR1 is SGHNT, CDR2 YYREEE (reference sequence). This CDR3 is built from 13 residues. V lost 4 bases to trimming and J lost 4 bases, with 11 bases between them.

The gene calls are TRBV6-1 and TRBJ1-5; unclear D gene. V gave up 2 bases and J gave up 3 bases, with 8 bases separating them. CDR1 and CDR2 (germline): MNHNS, SASEGT. The CDR3 covers 14 residues. CDR3 in DNA: TGTGCCAGCAGTGAATCCCCTTACAATCAGCCCCAGCATTTT. Residues: CASSESPYNQPQHF.

The chain combines TRBV18 with TRBJ2-1; 13 positions match TRBD2. Germline values: CDR1 KGHSH, CDR2 LQKENI. This CDR3 is built from 16 residues. With 4 bases clipped from V and 3 bases from J, the junction kept 3 bases outside the gene matches. The CDR3 region has the DNA TGTGCCAGCTCACGGACTAGCGGGAGCAACTACAATGAGCAGTTCTTC. Its protein is CASSRTSGSNYNEQFF. Drawing the rest from reference TRBV18 and TRBJ2-1, the complete variable domain is NAGVMQNPRHLVRRRGQEARLRCSPMKGHSHVYWYRQLPEEGLKFMVYLQKENIIDESGMPKERFSAEFPKEGPSILRIQQVVRGDSAAYFCASSRTSGSNYNEQFFGPGTRLTVL.

On this clone itself: It is likely a read error, because the conserved phenylalanine at the end of the CDR3 is missing. The chain employs TRBV5-6 and TRBJ1-2; no clear D. The CDR3 is 14 residues long. V lost 2 bases, J lost 1 base, and 9 bases lay in between. Germline lookup yields CDR1 SGHDT and CDR2 YYEEEE. CDR3 sequence (DNA): TGTGCCAGCAGCTTTACCCAGAGTAACTATGGCTACACCCTC. It codes for CASSFTQSNYGYTL.

The V gene is TRBV6-1, the J gene TRBJ1-4, with D perhaps matching TRBD1 (5 bases). The CDR3 is 14 residues long. Per the germline V gene, CDR1 is MNHNS and CDR2 is SASEGT. Trimming pared 1 base from V and 7 bases from J, leaving 10 bases between. The CDR3 is CASSEGGVAEKLFF. DNA of the CDR3: TGTGCCAGCAGTGAAGGGGGGGTGGCTGAAAAACTGTTTTTT.

The rearrangement joins TRBV18 to TRBJ2-3; weak D call: TRBD2 (7 bases). Per germline, CDR1 KGHSH and CDR2 LQKENI. V lost 3 bases to trimming and J lost 2 bases, with 9 bases between them. This CDR3 has 14 amino acids. CDR3: CASSPAGATDTQYF. The DNA of the CDR3 is TGTGCCAGCTCACCGGCGGGGGCCACAGATACGCAGTATTTT.

CDR3: CASSLRQNRPNEQFF. The DNA for the CDR3 is TGTGCCAGCAGTTTACGGCAAAACAGGCCCAATGAGCAGTTCTTC. The rearrangement uses TRBV27 and TRBJ2-1; a possible D gene is TRBD1 (5 bases). Germline V gene sequence: CDR1 MNHEY, CDR2 SMNVEV (reference sequence). This CDR3 is 15 amino acids long. Trimming cost V 2 bases and J 6 bases, with 14 bases left between them.

V gene TRBV4-1 combines with J gene TRBJ2-3; 9 nucleotides line up with TRBD2. The CDR3 totals 17 residues. Germline V gives CDR1 MGHRA, CDR2 YSYEKL. After removal of 2 bases from V and 2 bases from J, the junction contained 8 bases not matched to a gene. Here the CDR3 DNA reads TGCGCCAGCAGCCAACCCTGGGGCGGGGGGGACACAGATACGCAGTATTTT. Encoded protein: CASSQPWGGGDTDTQYF.

This clone was detected only a few times. The chain joins TRBV4-1 to TRBJ2-7; maybe TRBD2 (5 bases). CDR1 is MGHRA and CDR2 is YSYEKL in the germline V gene. The CDR3 sequence is 13 residues long. The V end lost 2 bases, the J end lost 0 bases, and 5 bases lay between the germline ends. For the CDR3, the DNA is TGCGCCAGCAGCCAACGGGACTCCTACGAGCAGTACTTC. This sequence encodes CASSQRDSYEQYF.

The rearrangement uses TRBV13 and TRBJ2-3; 7 nucleotides align to TRBD2. The CDR3 extends over 18 amino acids. The germline CDR1 and CDR2 sequences are PRHDT and FYEKMQ (reference sequence). The V segment lost 2 bases and the J segment 1 base; nucleotides outside the gene matches: 12. In DNA, the CDR3 is TGTGCCAGCAGCTTAATCGAGCGGGGTCGCGGGGGCACAGATACGCAGTATTTT. It codes for CASSLIERGRGGTDTQYF. The full variable domain, with the rest looked up from reference TRBV13 and TRBJ2-3, is AAGVIQSPRHLIKEKRETATLKCYPIPRHDTVYWYQQGPGQDPQFLISFYEKMQSDKGSIPDRFSAQQFSDYHSELNMSSLELGDSALYFCASSLIERGRGGTDTQYFGPGTRLTVL.

The J gene is TRBJ2-7, the V gene TRBV4-1; possibly TRBD2 for D (7 bases). V gave up 0 bases and J gave up 5 bases, with 17 bases separating them. The CDR3 has 16 residues. The germline CDR1 and CDR2 sequences are MGHRA and YSYEKL. CDR3 protein: CASSQEVARGGHEQYF. The CDR3 DNA is TGCGCCAGCAGCCAAGAAGTAGCCAGGGGAGGGCACGAGCAGTACTTC.

The chain combines TRBV18 with TRBJ2-1, with TRBD2 matching 7 bases. Trimming took 3 bases from V and 1 from J; bases not matched to a gene: 9. In germline, CDR1 is KGHSH, CDR2 LQKENI. CDR3 length equals 17 residues. This CDR3 reads CASSPLRNSGSYNEQFF. In nucleotides, the CDR3 is TGTGCCAGCTCACCCCTGCGTAATAGCGGGTCCTACAATGAGCAGTTCTTC.

V and J are TRBV19 and TRBJ2-3; TRBD2 matches 14 bases. Trimming removed 5 bases from V and 5 bases from J; junction bases left unmatched: 6. The germline V gene has CDR1 LNHDA and CDR2 SQIVND (reference sequence). The CDR3 totals 16 residues. In DNA, the CDR3 is TGTGCCAGTAGTCTCCGACTAGCGGGAGGGGGAGATACGCAGTATTTT. As protein: CASSLRLAGGGDTQYF.